The entry below gives a single T cell receptor beta chain sequence along with its context. A read error may explain this, as a much larger clone is one base away. TCRdb re-called the 5' RACE reads with MiXCR, one entry per CDR3 protein. The sample shows approximately 350,000 distinct CDR3 sequences, roughly 22% of them seen only once. Germline CDR1 is DFQATT and CDR2 is SNEGSKA (reference sequence). The CDR3 runs 12 residues. The data derive from a study of CD8 T cells in ankylosing spondylitis. This TCR was recovered from a male donor with ankylosing spondylitis or in good health (not recorded which). Sequencing was carried out using blood, either unsorted or a sorted T cell fraction (not recorded which). The chain employs TRBV20-1 and TRBJ2-5; D perhaps matches TRBD2 (5 bases). CDR3 in DNA: TGCAGTGCTAGTACCGTGGGAGAGACCAAGTACTTC. Its protein product is CSASTVGETKYF.